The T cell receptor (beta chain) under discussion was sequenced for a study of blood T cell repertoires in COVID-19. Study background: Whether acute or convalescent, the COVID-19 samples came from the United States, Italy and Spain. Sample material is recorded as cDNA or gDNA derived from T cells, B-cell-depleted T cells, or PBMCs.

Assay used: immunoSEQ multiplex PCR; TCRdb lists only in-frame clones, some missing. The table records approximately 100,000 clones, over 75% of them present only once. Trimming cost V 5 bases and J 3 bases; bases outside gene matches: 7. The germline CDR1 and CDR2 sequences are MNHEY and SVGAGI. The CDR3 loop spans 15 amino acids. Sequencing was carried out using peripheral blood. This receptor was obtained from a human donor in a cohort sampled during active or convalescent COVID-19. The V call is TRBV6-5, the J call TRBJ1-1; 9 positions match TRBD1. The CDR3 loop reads CASSPRDRADTEAFF. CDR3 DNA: TGTGCCAGCAGTCCCCGGGACAGGGCTGACACTGAAGCTTTCTTT.